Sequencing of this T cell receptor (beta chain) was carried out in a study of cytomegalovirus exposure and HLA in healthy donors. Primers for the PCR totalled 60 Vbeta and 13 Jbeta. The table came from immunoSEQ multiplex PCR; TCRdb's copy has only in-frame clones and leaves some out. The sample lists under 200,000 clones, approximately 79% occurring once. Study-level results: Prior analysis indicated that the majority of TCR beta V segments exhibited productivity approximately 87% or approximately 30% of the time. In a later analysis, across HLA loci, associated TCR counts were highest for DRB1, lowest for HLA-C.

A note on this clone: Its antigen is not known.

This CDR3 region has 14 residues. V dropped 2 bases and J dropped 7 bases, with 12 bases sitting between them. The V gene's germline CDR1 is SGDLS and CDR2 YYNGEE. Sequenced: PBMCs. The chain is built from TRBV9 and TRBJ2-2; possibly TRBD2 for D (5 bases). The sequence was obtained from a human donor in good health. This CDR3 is CASSVFLEGGELFF. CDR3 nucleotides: TGTGCCAGCAGCGTGTTCTTAGAGGGCGGGGAGCTGTTTTTT. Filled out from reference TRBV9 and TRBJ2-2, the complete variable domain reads DSGVTQTPKHLITATGQRVTLRCSPRSGDLSVYWYQQSLDQGLQFLIQYYNGEERAKGNILERFSAQQFPDLHSELNLSSLELGDSALYFCASSVFLEGGELFFGEGSRLTVL.